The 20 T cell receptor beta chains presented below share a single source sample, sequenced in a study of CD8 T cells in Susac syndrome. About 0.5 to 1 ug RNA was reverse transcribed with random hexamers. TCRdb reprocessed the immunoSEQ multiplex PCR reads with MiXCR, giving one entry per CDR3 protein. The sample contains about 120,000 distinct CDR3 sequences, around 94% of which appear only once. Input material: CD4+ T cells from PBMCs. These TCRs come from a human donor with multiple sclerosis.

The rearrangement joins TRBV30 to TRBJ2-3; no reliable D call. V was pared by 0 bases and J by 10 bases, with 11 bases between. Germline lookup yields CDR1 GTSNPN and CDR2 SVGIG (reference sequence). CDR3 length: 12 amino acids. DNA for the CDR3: TGTGCCTGGAGTGTAGTCTGGCTAGCGCAGTATTTT. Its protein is CAWSVVWLAQYF. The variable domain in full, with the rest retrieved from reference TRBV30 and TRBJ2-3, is SQTIHQWPATLVQPVGSPLSLECTVEGTSNPNLYWYRQAAGRGLQLLFYSVGIGQISSEVPQNLSASRPQDRQFILSSKKLLLSDSGFYLCAWSVVWLAQYFGPGTRLTVL.

The CDR3 loop reads CASSLDRAGGELFF. In DNA, the CDR3 is TGCGCCAGCAGCTTGGACAGGGCAGGCGGGGAGCTGTTTTTT. The V call is TRBV5-1, the J call TRBJ2-2, with a weak D call TRBD1 (6 bases). The CDR3 is 14 residues long. The germline CDR1 and CDR2 sequences are SGHRS and YFSETQ. V was pared by 0 bases and J by 7 bases, with 10 bases between.

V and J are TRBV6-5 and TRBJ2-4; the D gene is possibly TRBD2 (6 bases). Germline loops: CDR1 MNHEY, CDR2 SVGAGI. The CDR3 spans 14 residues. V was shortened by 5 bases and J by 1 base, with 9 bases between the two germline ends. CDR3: CASSTRGAKNIQYF. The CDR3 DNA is TGTGCCAGCAGTACTCGGGGGGCCAAAAACATTCAGTACTTC.

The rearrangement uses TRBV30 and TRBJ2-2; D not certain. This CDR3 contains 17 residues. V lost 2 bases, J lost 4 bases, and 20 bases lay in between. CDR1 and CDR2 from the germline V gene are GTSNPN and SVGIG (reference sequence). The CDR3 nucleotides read TGTGCCTGGAGTCCCTCCGGGTTCACGACGAGCACCGGGGAGCTGTTTTTT. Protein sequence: CAWSPSGFTTSTGELFF. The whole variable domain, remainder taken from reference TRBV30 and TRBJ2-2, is SQTIHQWPATLVQPVGSPLSLECTVEGTSNPNLYWYRQAAGRGLQLLFYSVGIGQISSEVPQNLSASRPQDRQFILSSKKLLLSDSGFYLCAWSPSGFTTSTGELFFGEGSRLTVL.

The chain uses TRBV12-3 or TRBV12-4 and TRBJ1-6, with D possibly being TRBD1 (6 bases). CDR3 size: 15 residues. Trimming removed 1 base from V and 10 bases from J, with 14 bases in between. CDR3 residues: CASSLVPGAGSPLHF. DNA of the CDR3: TGTGCCAGCAGTTTAGTTCCGGGGGCTGGATCACCCCTCCACTTT.

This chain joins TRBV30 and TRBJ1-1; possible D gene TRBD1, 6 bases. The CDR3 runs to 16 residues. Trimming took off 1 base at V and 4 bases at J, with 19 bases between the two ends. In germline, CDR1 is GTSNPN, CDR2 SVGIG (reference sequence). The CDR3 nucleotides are TGTGCCTGGAGTGGGGGGCCCACGGGGGCCGGCACTGAAGCTTTCTTT. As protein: CAWSGGPTGAGTEAFF.

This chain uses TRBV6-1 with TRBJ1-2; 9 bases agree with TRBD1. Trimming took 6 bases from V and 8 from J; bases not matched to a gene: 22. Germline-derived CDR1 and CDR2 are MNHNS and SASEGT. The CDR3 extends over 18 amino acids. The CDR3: CASSPTTGGVSLPQGYTF. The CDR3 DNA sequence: TGTGCCAGCAGCCCTACTACAGGGGGCGTCTCCCTCCCCCAGGGCTACACCTTC.

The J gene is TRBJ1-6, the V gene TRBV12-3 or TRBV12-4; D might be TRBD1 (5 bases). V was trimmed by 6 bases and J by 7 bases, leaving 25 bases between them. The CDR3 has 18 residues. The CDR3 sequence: CASRALKGREGSNSPLHF. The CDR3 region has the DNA TGTGCCAGCAGGGCCCTCAAGGGCAGGGAAGGTTCGAATTCACCCCTCCACTTT.

CDR3 nucleotides: TGTGCCTGGAGGTCGAGCTCTGGAAACACCATATATTTT. Protein product: CAWRSSSGNTIYF. The rearrangement joins TRBV30 to TRBJ1-3; no firm D call. With 3 bases removed from V and 0 bases from J, the gap between germline ends came to 6 bases. The CDR3 loop spans 13 amino acids. Germline assignment: CDR1 GTSNPN and CDR2 SVGIG (reference sequence).

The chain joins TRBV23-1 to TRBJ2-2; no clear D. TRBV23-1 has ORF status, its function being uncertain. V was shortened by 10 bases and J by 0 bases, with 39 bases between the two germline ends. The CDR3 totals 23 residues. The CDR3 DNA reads TGCGCCATAAAACACACCGAGGCTAACGCCGAAAAAATCCCCTATCCGAACACCGGGGAGCTGTTTTTT. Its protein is CAIKHTEANAEKIPYPNTGELFF.

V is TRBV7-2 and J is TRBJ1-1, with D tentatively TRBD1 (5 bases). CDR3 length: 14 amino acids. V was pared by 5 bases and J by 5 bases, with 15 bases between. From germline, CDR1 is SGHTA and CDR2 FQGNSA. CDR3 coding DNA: TGTGCCAGCAGCCGTATGGCCAGGGTGACTGAAGCTTTCTTT. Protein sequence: CASSRMARVTEAFF.

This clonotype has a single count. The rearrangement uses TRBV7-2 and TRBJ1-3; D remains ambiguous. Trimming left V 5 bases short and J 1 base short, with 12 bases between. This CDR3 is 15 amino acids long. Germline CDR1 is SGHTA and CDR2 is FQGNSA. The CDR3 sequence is CASSPSFGSGNTIYF. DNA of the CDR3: TGTGCCAGCAGCCCCTCTTTCGGTTCTGGAAACACCATATATTTT.

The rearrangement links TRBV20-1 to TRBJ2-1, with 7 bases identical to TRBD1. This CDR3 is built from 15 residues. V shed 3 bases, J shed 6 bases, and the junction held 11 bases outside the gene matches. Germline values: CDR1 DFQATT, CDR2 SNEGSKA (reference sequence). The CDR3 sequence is CSASVPQGLSNEQFF. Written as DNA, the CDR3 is TGCAGTGCTAGCGTTCCACAGGGGCTTAGCAATGAGCAGTTCTTC.

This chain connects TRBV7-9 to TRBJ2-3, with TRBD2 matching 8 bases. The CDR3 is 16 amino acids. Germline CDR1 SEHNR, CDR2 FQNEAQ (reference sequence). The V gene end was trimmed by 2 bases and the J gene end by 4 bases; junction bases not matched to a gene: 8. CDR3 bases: TGTGCCAGCAGCTTACGCCCCCGGGGGGGGGCAGATACGCAGTATTTT. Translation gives CASSLRPRGGADTQYF. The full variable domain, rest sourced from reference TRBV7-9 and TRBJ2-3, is DTGVSQNPRHKITKRGQNVTFRCDPISEHNRLYWYRQTLGQGPEFLTYFQNEAQLEKSRLLSDRFSAERPKGSFSTLEIQRTEQGDSAMYLCASSLRPRGGADTQYFGPGTRLTVL.

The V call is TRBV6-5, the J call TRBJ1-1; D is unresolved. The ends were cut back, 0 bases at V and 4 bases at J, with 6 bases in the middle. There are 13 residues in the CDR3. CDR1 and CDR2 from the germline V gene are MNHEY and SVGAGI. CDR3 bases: TGTGCCAGCAGTTACTCACGGGCCACTGAAGCTTTCTTT. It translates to CASSYSRATEAFF.

CDR3 sequence (DNA): TGTGCCAGCTCACCACAGGGGATCGGCGAGCAGTACTTC. It codes for CASSPQGIGEQYF. The gene calls are TRBV18 and TRBJ2-7; weak D call: TRBD1 (5 bases). The CDR3 is made up of 13 amino acids. Germline V lookup: CDR1 KGHSH, CDR2 LQKENI. Between the trimmed V and J ends, which lost 1 base and 6 bases, there was a span of 10 bases.

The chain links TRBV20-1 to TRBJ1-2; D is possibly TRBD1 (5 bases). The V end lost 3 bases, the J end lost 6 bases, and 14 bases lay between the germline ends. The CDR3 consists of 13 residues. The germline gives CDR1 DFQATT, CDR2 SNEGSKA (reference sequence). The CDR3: CSASTGVQDGYTF. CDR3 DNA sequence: TGCAGTGCTAGTACGGGGGTTCAGGATGGCTACACCTTC.

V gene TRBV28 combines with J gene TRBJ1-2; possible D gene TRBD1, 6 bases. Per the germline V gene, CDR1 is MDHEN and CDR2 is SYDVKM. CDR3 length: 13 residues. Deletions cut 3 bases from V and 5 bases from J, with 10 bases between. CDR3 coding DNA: TGTGCCAGCAGTTTCAGGGGTCCATATGGCTACACCTTC. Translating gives CASSFRGPYGYTF.

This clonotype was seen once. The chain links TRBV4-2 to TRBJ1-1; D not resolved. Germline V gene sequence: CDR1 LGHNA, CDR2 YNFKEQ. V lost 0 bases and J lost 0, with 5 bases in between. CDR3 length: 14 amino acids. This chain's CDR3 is CASSQDLLNTEAFF. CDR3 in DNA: TGTGCCAGCAGCCAAGATCTTCTGAACACTGAAGCTTTCTTT.

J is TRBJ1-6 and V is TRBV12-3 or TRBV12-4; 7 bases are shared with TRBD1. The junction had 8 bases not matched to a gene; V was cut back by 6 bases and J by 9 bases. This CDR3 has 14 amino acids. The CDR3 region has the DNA TGTGCCAGCAGCCGAGGGGGCGCGGTTTCACCCCTCCACTTT. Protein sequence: CASSRGGAVSPLHF.